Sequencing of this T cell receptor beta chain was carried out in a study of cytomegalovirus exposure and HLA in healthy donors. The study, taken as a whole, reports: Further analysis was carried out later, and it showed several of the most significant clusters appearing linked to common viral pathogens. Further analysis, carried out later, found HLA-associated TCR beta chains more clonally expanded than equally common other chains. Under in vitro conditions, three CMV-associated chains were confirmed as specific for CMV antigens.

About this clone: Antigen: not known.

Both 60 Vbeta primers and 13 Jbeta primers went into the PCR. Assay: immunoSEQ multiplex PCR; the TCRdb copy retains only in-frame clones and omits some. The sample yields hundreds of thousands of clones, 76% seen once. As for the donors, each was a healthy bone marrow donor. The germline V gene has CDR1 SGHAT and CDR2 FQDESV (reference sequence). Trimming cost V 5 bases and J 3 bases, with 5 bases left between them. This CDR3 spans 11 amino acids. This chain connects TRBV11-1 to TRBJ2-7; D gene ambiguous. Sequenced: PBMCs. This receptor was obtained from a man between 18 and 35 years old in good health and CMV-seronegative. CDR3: CASSQYYEQYF. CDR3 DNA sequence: TGTGCCAGCAGCCAGTACTACGAGCAGTACTTC. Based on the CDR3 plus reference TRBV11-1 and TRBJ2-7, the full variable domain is EAEVAQSPRYKITEKSQAVAFWCDPISGHATLYWYRQILGQGPELLVQFQDESVVDDSQLPKDRFSAERLKGVDSTLKIQPAELGDSAMYLCASSQYYEQYFGPGTRLTVT.